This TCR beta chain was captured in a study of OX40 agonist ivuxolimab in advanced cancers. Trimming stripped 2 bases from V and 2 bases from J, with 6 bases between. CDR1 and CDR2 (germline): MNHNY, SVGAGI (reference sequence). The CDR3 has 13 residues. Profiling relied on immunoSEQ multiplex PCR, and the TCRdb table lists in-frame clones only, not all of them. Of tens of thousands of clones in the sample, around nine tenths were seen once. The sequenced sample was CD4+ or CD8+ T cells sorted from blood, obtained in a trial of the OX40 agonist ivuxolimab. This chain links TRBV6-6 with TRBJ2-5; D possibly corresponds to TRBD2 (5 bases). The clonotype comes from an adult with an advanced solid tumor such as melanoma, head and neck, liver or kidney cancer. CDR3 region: CASSYAGQETQYF. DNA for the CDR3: TGTGCCAGCAGTTACGCGGGTCAAGAGACCCAGTACTTC.